What follows describes a single TCR beta chain. What this receptor recognizes is not known. This sample is part of a study of T cells expressing NK-cell markers (dated by TCRdb to the early 2020s). General notes on the study: Eight donors provided sorted CD3+CD56+NKG2C+, CD3+CD56+NKG2C- and CD3+CD56-NKG2C+ T-cell subsets, whose TCR beta-chain repertoires were profiled. Of the eight sequenced donors, seven were found to be HCMV-seropositive and one was found to be HCMV-seronegative. The eight sequenced donors were randomly selected healthy volunteers, three men and five women. The libraries were sequenced on Illumina HiSeq 2000/2500, MiSeq or NextSeq, producing 2 x 150 bp reads. Study-level results and caveats: In several donors, the dominant CD3+CD56+NKG2C+ clonotypes were among the top 10 CD8+ clonotypes and accounted for about 1.0-7.5% of CD8+ T cells. Those dominant clonotypes were again the most abundant among CD3+CD56-NKG2C+ cells in a few donors, at about 25-60.1%. It remained unclear whether the expanded NKG2C-expressing T cell clones were specific for HCMV antigens.

CDR1 is given as MNHEY and CDR2 as SVGAGI, both from the germline V gene. The CDR3 goes from the cysteine to the phenylalanine over 16 residues. The DNA sequence is not available. Instrument on record: Illumina HiSeq 2000. 5'RACE template switching, by which a universal primer site and unique molecular identifiers were added, was used to make TCR beta cDNA libraries. Synthesis of cDNA was primed from the TCR beta constant segment and was followed by two consecutive PCR amplification steps. As for the authors' bioinformatics: MIGEC was used to demultiplex reads and group reads by UMI, and MiTCR was used to assemble and quantify clonotypes. To remove erroneous sequences, TCR cDNA sequences were retained only when supported by two or more reads. The tcR package was used for downstream repertoire analysis, with clonotypes matched between fractions based on CDR3 nucleotide sequence plus V segment. Antigen specificity was annotated against VDJdb with VDJmatch, allowing one amino acid substitution in CDR3. TCRdb reprocessed the raw reads; every CDR3 protein sequence is a single record, and DNA is not supplied. What appears here as the V and J calls and clone size reflects TCRdb's work, not the paper's. The table for this sample records under 200,000 distinct CDR3 sequences. About 18% of the sample comes from the top ten.

HCMV-specific IgG was detected in serum with a commercial ELISA kit to determine HCMV serostatus. Ficoll density gradient centrifugation was used to isolate peripheral blood mononuclear cells from blood. The clonotype originates from a woman aged 18 to 69 in good health. Sequencing was carried out using blood T cells: a sorted CD56 or NKG2C T cell subset, CD4+ or CD8+ T cells, or bulk PBMC T cells (not recorded which). The chain uses TRBV6-5 and TRBJ2-6. Here the CDR3 is given as CASSYAGDSGANVLTF.